This TCR beta chain was captured in a study of cytomegalovirus exposure and HLA in healthy donors. Whole-study results and caveats: Under in vitro conditions, a few CMV-associated chains were confirmed as specific for CMV antigens.

V dropped 3 bases and J dropped 0; count of bases not matched to a gene: 16. The CDR3 consists of 19 residues. Germline V CDR1 and CDR2: LGHNA, YNFKEQ. This PCR relied on a set of 60 Vbeta primers and 13 Jbeta primers. TCRdb's table, derived via immunoSEQ multiplex PCR, lists solely in-frame clones and lacks some. The table lists about 130,000 clones, about three quarters of them singletons. As concerns this clone: Its antigen remains unidentified.

This clonotype was sampled from a woman in her sixties or seventies in good health and CMV-seropositive. The sequencing input was PBMCs. The V and J genes are TRBV4-2 and TRBJ1-1; the match to TRBD1 covers 7 bases. CDR3 region: CASSQIAVVGQALNTEAFF. CDR3 nucleotides: TGTGCCAGCAGCCAGATCGCGGTTGTCGGACAGGCCCTGAACACTGAAGCTTTCTTT.